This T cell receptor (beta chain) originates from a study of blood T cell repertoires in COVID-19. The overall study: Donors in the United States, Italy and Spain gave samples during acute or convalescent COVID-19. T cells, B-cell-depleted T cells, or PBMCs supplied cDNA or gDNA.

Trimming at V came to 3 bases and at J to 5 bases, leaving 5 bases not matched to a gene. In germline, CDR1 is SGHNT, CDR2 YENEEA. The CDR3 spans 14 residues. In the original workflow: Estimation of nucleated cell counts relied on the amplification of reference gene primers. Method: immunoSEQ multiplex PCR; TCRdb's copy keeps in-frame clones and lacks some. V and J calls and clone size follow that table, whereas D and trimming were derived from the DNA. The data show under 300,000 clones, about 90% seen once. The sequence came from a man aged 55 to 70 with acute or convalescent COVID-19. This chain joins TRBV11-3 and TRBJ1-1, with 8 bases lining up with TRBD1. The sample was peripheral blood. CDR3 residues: CASSFDRGWTEAFF. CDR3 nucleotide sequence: TGTGCCAGCAGCTTCGACAGGGGATGGACTGAAGCTTTCTTT.